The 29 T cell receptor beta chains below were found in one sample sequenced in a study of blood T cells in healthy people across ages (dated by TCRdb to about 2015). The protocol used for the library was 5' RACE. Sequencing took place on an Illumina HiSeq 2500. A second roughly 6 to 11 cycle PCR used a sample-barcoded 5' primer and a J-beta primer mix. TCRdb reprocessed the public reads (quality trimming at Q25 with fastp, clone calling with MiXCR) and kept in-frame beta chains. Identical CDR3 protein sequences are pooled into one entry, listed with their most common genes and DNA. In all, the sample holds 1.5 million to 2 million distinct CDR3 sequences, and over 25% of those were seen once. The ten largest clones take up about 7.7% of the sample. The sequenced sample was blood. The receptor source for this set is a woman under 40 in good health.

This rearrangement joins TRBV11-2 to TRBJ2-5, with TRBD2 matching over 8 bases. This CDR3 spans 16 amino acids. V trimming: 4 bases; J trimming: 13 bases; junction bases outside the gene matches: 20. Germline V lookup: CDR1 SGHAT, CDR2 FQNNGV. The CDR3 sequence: CASSSDSGKPLYERYF. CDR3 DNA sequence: TGTGCCAGCAGCTCAGATAGCGGGAAACCTCTCTACGAGCGGTACTTC.

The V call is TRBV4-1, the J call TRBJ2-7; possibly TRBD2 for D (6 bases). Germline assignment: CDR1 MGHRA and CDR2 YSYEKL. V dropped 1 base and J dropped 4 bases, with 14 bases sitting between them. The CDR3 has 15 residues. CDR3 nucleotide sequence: TGCGCCAGCAGCCAAGGGGCCGGGGGTACTTACGAGCAGTACTTC. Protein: CASSQGAGGTYEQYF.

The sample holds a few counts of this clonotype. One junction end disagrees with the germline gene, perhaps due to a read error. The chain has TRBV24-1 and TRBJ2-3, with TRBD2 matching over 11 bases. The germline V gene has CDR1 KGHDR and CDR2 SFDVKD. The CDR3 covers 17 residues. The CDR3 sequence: CAASDTLAGAEADTQYF. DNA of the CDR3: TGTGCCGCCAGTGACACACTAGCGGGAGCGGAAGCAGATACGCAGTATTTT.

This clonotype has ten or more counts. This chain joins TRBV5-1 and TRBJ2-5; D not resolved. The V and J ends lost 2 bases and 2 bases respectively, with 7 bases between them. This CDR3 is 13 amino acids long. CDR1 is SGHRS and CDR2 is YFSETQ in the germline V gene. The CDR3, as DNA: TGCGCCAGCAGCTTACAACTTCAAGAGACCCAGTACTTC. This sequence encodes CASSLQLQETQYF. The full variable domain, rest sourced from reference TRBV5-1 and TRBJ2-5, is KAGVTQTPRYLIKTRGQQVTLSCSPISGHRSVSWYQQTPGQGLQFLFEYFSETQRNKGNFPGRFSGRQFSNSRSEMNVSTLELGDSALYLCASSLQLQETQYFGPGTRLLVL.

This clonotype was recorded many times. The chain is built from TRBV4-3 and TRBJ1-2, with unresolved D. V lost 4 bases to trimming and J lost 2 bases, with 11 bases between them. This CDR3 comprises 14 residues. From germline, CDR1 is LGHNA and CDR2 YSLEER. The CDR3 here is CASSLTDGNYGYTF. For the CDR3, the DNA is TGCGCCAGCAGCCTTACAGACGGGAACTATGGCTACACCTTC.

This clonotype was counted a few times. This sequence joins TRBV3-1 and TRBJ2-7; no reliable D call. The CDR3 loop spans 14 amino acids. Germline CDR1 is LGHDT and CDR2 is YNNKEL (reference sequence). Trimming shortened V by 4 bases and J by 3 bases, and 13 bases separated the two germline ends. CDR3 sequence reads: CASSLLGQNYEQYF. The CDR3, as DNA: TGTGCCAGCAGCCTTCTAGGCCAGAACTACGAGCAGTACTTC.

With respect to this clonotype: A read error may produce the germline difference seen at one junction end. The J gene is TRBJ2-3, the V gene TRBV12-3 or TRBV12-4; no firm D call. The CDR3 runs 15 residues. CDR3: CAGSSEQGLTDTQYF. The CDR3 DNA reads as TGTGCCGGCAGTTCGGAACAAGGGCTCACAGATACGCAGTATTTT.

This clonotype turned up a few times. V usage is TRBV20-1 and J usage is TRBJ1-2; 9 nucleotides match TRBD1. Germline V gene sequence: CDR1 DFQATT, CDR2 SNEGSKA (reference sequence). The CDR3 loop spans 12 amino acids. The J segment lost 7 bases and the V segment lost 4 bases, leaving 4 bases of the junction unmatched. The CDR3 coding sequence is TGCAGTGCTAAGGACAGGGGTGGTGGCTACACCTTC. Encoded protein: CSAKDRGGGYTF.

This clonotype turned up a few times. Written as DNA, the CDR3 is TGCGCCAGCAGCTTGGAGTATCCTAGCGGGATTTACGAGCAGTACTTC. This gives the protein CASSLEYPSGIYEQYF. The chain has TRBV5-1 and TRBJ2-7; 9 bases are a match to TRBD2. V shed 0 bases, J shed 4 bases, and the junction held 8 bases outside the gene matches. Germline V lookup: CDR1 SGHRS, CDR2 YFSETQ. This CDR3 region has 16 residues.

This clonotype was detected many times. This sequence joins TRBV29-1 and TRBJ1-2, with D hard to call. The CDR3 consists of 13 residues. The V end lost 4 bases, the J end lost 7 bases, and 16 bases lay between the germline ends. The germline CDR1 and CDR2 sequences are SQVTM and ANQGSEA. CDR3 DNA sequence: TGCAGCGTTGTGCCCGCAATCTCCGGTGGCTACACCTTC. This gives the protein CSVVPAISGGYTF.

CDR3 in amino acids: CASRRPGPSYEQYF. DNA for the CDR3: TGTGCCAGTAGACGCCCGGGACCCAGCTACGAGCAGTACTTC. This chain uses TRBV27 with TRBJ2-7; D tentatively reads TRBD1 or TRBD2 (5 bases each). The V end was cut by 9 bases, the J end by 3 bases, with 18 bases between. This CDR3 region has 14 residues. From germline, CDR1 is MNHEY and CDR2 SMNVEV (reference sequence).

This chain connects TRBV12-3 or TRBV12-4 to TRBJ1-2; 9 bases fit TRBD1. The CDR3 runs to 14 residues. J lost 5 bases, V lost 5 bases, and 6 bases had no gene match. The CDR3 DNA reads TGTGCCAGCAGTCCCCATGGACAGGGGTATGGCTACACCTTC. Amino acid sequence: CASSPHGQGYGYTF.

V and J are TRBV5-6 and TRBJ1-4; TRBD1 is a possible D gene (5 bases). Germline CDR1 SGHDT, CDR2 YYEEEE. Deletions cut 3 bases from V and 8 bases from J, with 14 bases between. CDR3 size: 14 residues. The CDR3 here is CASSYVGGAEKLFF. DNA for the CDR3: TGTGCCAGCAGCTACGTGGGAGGGGCAGAAAAACTGTTTTTT. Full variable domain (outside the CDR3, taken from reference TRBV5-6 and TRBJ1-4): DAGVTQSPTHLIKTRGQQVTLRCSPKSGHDTVSWYQQALGQGPQFIFQYYEEEERQRGNFPDRFSGHQFPNYSSELNVNALLLGDSALYLCASSYVGGAEKLFFGSGTQLSVL.

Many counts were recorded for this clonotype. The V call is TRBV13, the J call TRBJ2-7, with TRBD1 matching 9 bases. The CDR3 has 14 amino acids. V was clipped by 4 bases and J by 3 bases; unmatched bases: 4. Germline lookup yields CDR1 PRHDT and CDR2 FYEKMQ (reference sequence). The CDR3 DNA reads TGTGCCAGCAGCTACGGGACAGGGAACTACGAGCAGTACTTC. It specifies CASSYGTGNYEQYF.

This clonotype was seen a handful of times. In nucleotides, the CDR3 is TGTGCCAGCAGCCAGGACCTGACTAGCGGGGTCACAGATACGCAGTATTTT. Protein sequence: CASSQDLTSGVTDTQYF. V usage is TRBV14 and J usage is TRBJ2-3, with 11 positions matching TRBD2. Germline-derived CDR1 and CDR2 are SGHDN and FVKESK. The V segment lost 3 bases and the J segment 2 bases; nucleotides outside the gene matches: 7. The CDR3 extends over 17 amino acids.

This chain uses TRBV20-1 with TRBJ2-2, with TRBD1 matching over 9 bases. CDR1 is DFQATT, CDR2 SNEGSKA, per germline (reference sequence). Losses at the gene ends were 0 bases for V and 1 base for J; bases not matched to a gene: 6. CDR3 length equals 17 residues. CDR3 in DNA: TGCAGTGCTAGAGATCCCAGACAGGGGGGGAACACCGGGGAGCTGTTTTTT. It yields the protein CSARDPRQGGNTGELFF.

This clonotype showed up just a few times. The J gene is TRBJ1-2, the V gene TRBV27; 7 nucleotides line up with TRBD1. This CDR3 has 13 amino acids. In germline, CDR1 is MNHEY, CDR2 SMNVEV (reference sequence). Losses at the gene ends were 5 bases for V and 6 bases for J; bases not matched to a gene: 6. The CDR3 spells CASSPRQGNGYTF. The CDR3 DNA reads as TGTGCCAGCAGTCCCCGACAGGGTAATGGCTACACCTTC.

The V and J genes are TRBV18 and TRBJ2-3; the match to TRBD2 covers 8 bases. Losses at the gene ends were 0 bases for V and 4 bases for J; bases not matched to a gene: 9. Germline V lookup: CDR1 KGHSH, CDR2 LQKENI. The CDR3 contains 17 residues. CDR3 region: CASSPPVAGRPPDTQYF. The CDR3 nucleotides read TGTGCCAGCTCACCACCTGTAGCGGGGAGGCCCCCAGATACGCAGTATTTT.

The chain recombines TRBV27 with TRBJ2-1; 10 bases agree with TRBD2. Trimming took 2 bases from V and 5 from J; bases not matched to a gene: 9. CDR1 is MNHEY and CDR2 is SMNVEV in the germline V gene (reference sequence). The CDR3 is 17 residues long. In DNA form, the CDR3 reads TGTGCCAGCAGTTTAACCAGGACTAGCGGATTAGACAATGAGCAGTTCTTC. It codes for CASSLTRTSGLDNEQFF.

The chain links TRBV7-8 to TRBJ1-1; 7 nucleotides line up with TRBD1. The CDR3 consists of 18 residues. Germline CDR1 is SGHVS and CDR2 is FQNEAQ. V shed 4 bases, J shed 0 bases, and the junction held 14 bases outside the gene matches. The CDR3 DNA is TGTGCCAGCAGCTGGGGCCAAAGGGGGCAGCTAATGAACACTGAAGCTTTCTTT. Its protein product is CASSWGQRGQLMNTEAFF.

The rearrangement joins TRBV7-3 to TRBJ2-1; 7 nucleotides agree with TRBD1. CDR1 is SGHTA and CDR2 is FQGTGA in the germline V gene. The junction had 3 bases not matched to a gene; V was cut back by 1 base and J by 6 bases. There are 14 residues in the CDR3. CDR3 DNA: TGTGCCAGCAGCTTAATAAGGGACAGCAATGAGCAGTTCTTC. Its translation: CASSLIRDSNEQFF.

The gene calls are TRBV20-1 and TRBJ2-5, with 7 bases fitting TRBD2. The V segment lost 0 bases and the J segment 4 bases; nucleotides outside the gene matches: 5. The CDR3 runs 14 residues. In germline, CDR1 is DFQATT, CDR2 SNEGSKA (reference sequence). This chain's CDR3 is CSARDPTSVETQYF. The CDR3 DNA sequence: TGCAGTGCTAGAGACCCCACTAGCGTAGAGACCCAGTACTTC.

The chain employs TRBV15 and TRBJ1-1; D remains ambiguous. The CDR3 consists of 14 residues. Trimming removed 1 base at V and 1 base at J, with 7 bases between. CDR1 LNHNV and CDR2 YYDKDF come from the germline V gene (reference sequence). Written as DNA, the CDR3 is TGTGCCACCAGCAGAGGAGCGGCGAACACTGAAGCTTTCTTT. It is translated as CATSRGAANTEAFF.

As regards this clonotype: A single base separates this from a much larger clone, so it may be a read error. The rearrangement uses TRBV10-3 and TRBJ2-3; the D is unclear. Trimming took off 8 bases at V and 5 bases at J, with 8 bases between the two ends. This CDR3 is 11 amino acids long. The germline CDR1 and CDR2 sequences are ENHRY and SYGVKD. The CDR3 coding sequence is TGTGCCATCCTACGCATAGATACGCAGTATTTT. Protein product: CAILRIDTQYF.

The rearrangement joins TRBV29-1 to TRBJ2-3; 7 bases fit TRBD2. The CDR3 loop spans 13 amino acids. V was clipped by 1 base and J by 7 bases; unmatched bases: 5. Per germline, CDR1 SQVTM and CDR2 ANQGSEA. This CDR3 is CSVEVSGRNTQYF. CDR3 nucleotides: TGCAGCGTTGAAGTTAGCGGGCGCAATACGCAGTATTTT.

CDR3 region: CASTAGTSAYEQYF. For the CDR3, the DNA is TGTGCCAGTACGGCCGGGACTAGCGCGTACGAGCAGTACTTC. The chain carries TRBV18 and TRBJ2-7, with TRBD2 identical over 10 bases. Germline CDR1 reads KGHSH; CDR2 reads LQKENI. The CDR3 totals 14 residues. Trimming took 9 bases from V and 4 from J; bases not matched to a gene: 9.

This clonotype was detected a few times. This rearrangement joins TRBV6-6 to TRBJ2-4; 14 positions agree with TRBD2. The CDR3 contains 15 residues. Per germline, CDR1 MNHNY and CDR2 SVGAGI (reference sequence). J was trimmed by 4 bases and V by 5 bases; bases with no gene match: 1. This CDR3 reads CASSRLAGGKNIQYF. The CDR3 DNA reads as TGTGCCAGCAGTCGACTAGCGGGAGGGAAAAACATTCAGTACTTC.

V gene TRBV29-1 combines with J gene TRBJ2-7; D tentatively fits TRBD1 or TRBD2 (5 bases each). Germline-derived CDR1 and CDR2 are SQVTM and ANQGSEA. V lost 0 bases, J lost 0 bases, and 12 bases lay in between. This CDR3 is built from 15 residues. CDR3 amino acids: CSVEEPGPLSYEQYF. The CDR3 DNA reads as TGCAGCGTTGAAGAACCGGGACCCCTCTCCTACGAGCAGTACTTC.

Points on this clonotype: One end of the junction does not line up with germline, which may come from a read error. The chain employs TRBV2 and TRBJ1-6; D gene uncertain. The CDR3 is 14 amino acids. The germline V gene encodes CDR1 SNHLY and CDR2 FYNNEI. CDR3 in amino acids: CASSVAKRDSPLHF. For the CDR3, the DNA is TGTGCCAGTAGTGTCGCAAAGAGGGATTCACCCCTCCACTTT.